This T cell receptor beta chain was sequenced for a study of control samples from healthy donors and cancer patients (dated by TCRdb to the early 2020s). Points on this clone: Its antigen is currently not known. No quality values exist for individual bases; no much larger clone is one base distant.

Library preparation was by the immunoSEQ multiplex PCR assay. The clones in this table, taken by TCRdb from immuneACCESS, are in-frame only. Not every clone is retained; where verified, under half of the shortfall comes from an unresolved V gene, and the cause of the rest is unknown. The table for this sample lists 75,000 to 95,000 clones; 65% to 85% of them were counted only once. The leading ten clones occupy more than 30% of the sample. Input material: PBMCs. This TCR came from a man aged 65 to 79 with lung cancer.

The DNA reads TGTGCCCCTACTGGGGCACCGCACGAGCAGTACTTC. Protein translation: CAPTGAPHEQYF. This receptor chain uses TRBV27 and TRBJ2-7; the D segment could be TRBD1, given 5 matching bases. Based on the germline V gene (reference sequence), the CDR1 and CDR2 sequences are MNHEY and SMNVEV. The cysteine opens and the phenylalanine closes a CDR3 of 12 amino acids. CDR3 DNA is the only sequence kept; it has 36 bases, read in frame from the first base. V and J are truncated by 11 bases and 5 bases respectively, leaving an intervening sequence of 16 bases.